This is a list of T cell receptor beta chains from one sample in a study of regulatory T cells in long-lasting Graves disease. TCRdb called the multiplex PCR reads again in MiXCR, with one record for every CDR3 protein. The repertoire holds 400,000 to 500,000 distinct CDR3 sequences, with 21% as singletons. The sample here was peripheral blood mononuclear cells (PBMCs), taken when the disease was refractory, from a patient treated with antithyroid drugs. The receptors derive from a female donor with Graves disease. Both conserved end residues are part of each CDR3. A D gene is named only where the DNA matches it firmly. The size field is filled for only some rows; it gives once, few, many or a size class.

CDR3aa	CDR3nt	d_gene	abundance	v_gene	j_gene
CASSRGRTSSYNEQFF	TGTGCCAGTAGTAGGGGGAGGACGAGCTCCTACAATGAGCAGTTCTTC	.	.	TRBV19	TRBJ2-1
CASRLTSAPSYEQYF	TGTGCCAGCAGATTGACTAGCGCCCCCTCCTACGAGCAGTACTTC	TRBD2	.	TRBV27	TRBJ2-7
CASSPRPLAGGFSGANVLTF	TGTGCCAGCAGCCCCCGCCCACTAGCGGGAGGCTTCTCTGGGGCCAACGTCCTGACTTTC	TRBD2	few	TRBV13	TRBJ2-6
CATSLGSSPLHF	TGTGCCACGTCCCTGGGTAGCTCACCCCTCCACTTT	.	many	TRBV15	TRBJ1-6
CASRDRGAGANVLTF	TGTGCCAGCAGGGACAGGGGCGCTGGGGCCAACGTCCTGACTTTC	TRBD1	few	TRBV27	TRBJ2-6
CASTQGPDAYEQYF	TGTGCCAGTACTCAGGGACCCGATGCCTACGAGCAGTACTTC	.	.	TRBV19	TRBJ2-7
CSAHAGGPYSNQPQHF	TGCAGTGCACATGCAGGGGGACCTTATAGCAATCAGCCCCAGCATTTT	TRBD1	.	TRBV20-1	TRBJ1-5
CAYLGLAGGTGELFF	TGTGCCTACTTAGGACTAGCGGGGGGGACCGGGGAGCTGTTTTTT	TRBD2	few	TRBV30	TRBJ2-2
CASSRLEGPSYEQYF	TGCGCCAGCAGCCGCTTGGAGGGCCCCTCCTACGAGCAGTACTTC	.	.	TRBV4-1	TRBJ2-7
CASSLPDNSGANVLTF	TGTGCCAGCAGTTTACCCGACAACTCTGGGGCCAACGTCCTGACTTTC	.	many	TRBV28	TRBJ2-6
CASGGGIVQFF	TGTGCCAGCGGAGGGGGTATTGTACAGTTCTTC	.	many	TRBV12-3/TRBV12-4	TRBJ2-1
CASSPELAKNIQYF	TGTGCCAGCAGCCCAGAATTAGCCAAAAACATTCAGTACTTC	.	few	TRBV7-8	TRBJ2-4
CAGSLETGPYEQYF	TGCGCCGGCAGCTTGGAGACGGGTCCCTACGAGCAGTACTTC	.	.	TRBV5-1	TRBJ2-7
CSARGWTGEETQYF	TGCAGTGCTAGAGGATGGACAGGGGAAGAGACCCAGTACTTC	TRBD1	many	TRBV20-1	TRBJ2-5
CSVRQGPNQPQHF	TGCAGCGTGAGACAGGGGCCAAATCAGCCCCAGCATTTT	TRBD1	.	TRBV29-1	TRBJ1-5
CASSRGHRSDTGELFF	TGTGCCAGCAGCAGAGGTCACAGGTCTGACACCGGGGAGCTGTTTTTT	.	many	TRBV11-1	TRBJ2-2
CASSPDSFSVTQYF	TGTGCCAGCTCACCAGATTCCTTCTCTGTGACCCAGTACTTC	.	few	TRBV18	TRBJ2-5
CASSLLAGEIYEQYF	TGTGCCAGCAGTTTACTCGCGGGAGAAATCTACGAGCAGTACTTC	TRBD2	many	TRBV27	TRBJ2-7
CASSSVAGGHEQYF	TGTGCCAGCAGTAGCGTGGCGGGAGGTCACGAGCAGTACTTC	TRBD2	many	TRBV28	TRBJ2-7
CASSPPKGSLSYEQYF	TGTGCCAGCTCACCACCCAAAGGGTCCCTCTCCTACGAGCAGTACTTC	.	.	TRBV18	TRBJ2-7
CATSDSRQGTLRNNQPQHF	TGTGCCACCAGTGATTCACGACAGGGGACCCTCCGGAACAATCAGCCCCAGCATTTT	TRBD1	.	TRBV24-1	TRBJ1-5
CASSPGGAGNSPLHF	TGTGCCAGCAGCCCCGGGGGGGCAGGAAATTCACCCCTCCACTTT	.	few	TRBV11-2	TRBJ1-6
CASSNAGTSGRKTQYF	TGTGCCAGCAGTAACGCCGGGACTAGCGGGAGAAAAACGCAGTATTTT	TRBD2	once	TRBV28	TRBJ2-3
CASSAPTSGRSYEQYF	TGTGCCAGCAGTGCTCCTACTAGCGGGAGGTCCTACGAGCAGTACTTC	TRBD2	many	TRBV6-1	TRBJ2-7
CASSLGANSPLHF	TGTGCCAGCAGCTTAGGGGCCAATTCACCCCTCCACTTT	.	many	TRBV7-6	TRBJ1-6
CASSSSGRRDEQYF	TGTGCCAGCAGCTCTAGCGGGAGGAGAGACGAGCAGTACTTC	TRBD2	few	TRBV7-9	TRBJ2-7
CASSSPGQGATDTQYF	TGTGCCAGCAGTTCTCCAGGACAGGGGGCCACAGATACGCAGTATTTT	TRBD1	.	TRBV28	TRBJ2-3
CSARRTSGIVETQYF	TGCAGTGCTAGGAGGACTAGCGGGATCGTCGAGACCCAGTACTTC	TRBD2	.	TRBV20-1	TRBJ2-5
CASSLGRRGETQYF	TGTGCCAGCAGCTTAGGTCGACGGGGAGAGACCCAGTACTTC	.	many	TRBV12-3/TRBV12-4	TRBJ2-5
CAWSVVAPEAFF	TGTGCCTGGAGTGTGGTCGCCCCTGAAGCTTTCTTT	.	many	TRBV30	TRBJ1-1
CASSDPMGTGVLNTEAFF	TGTGCCAGCAGTGACCCAATGGGGACAGGGGTCTTGAACACTGAAGCTTTCTTT	TRBD1	.	TRBV6-1	TRBJ1-1
CASSYLAHLLYGYTF	TGTGCCAGCAGTTACTTGGCACATCTACTATATGGCTACACCTTC	.	.	TRBV6-5	TRBJ1-2
CAGSSRGSNYGYTF	TGTGCCGGCAGCTCCAGGGGATCTAACTATGGCTACACCTTC	.	.	TRBV7-9	TRBJ1-2
CSVRTSNNYEQYF	TGCAGCGTAAGGACTAGCAATAACTACGAGCAGTACTTC	TRBD2	few	TRBV29-1	TRBJ2-7
CSVERTYEQYF	TGCAGCGTTGAGCGCACCTACGAGCAGTACTTC	.	few	TRBV29-1	TRBJ2-7
CASAEGSYEQYF	TGTGCCAGCGCCGAAGGGTCCTACGAGCAGTACTTC	.	many	TRBV6-1	TRBJ2-7
CASSLLSYEQYF	TGTGCCAGCAGCCTCCTGTCCTACGAGCAGTACTTC	.	many	TRBV28	TRBJ2-7
CASSNSQGVLKNIQYF	TGTGCCAGTAGTAACTCACAGGGAGTTCTCAAAAACATTCAGTACTTC	.	few	TRBV19	TRBJ2-4
CASSSGTQIGEQFF	TGCGCCAGCAGCTCGGGCACACAAATCGGTGAGCAGTTCTTC	.	.	TRBV5-1	TRBJ2-1
CASSLSQGQGEKLFF	TGTGCCAGCAGTTTGTCCCAGGGGCAAGGGGAAAAACTGTTTTTT	.	many	TRBV28	TRBJ1-4
CAWSYWEGYTF	TGTGCCTGGAGCTACTGGGAGGGCTACACCTTC	.	many	TRBV30	TRBJ1-2
CASSSPTNGAYEQYF	TGTGCCAGCAGTTCCCCGACGAACGGGGCCTACGAGCAGTACTTC	.	many	TRBV28	TRBJ2-7
CASSYGDRATYSNQPQHF	TGTGCCAGCAGTTACGGGGACAGAGCGACTTATAGCAATCAGCCCCAGCATTTT	TRBD1	many	TRBV6-5	TRBJ1-5
CASSLGQGAGNQPQHF	TGTGCCAGCAGCTTGGGGCAGGGGGCTGGGAATCAGCCCCAGCATTTT	TRBD1	few	TRBV7-9	TRBJ1-5
CASSLERGRGYEQYF	TGTGCCAGCAGCTTAGAGCGCGGACGGGGTTACGAGCAGTACTTC	.	few	TRBV7-8	TRBJ2-7
CASSDRLSSYEQYF	TGTGCCAGCAGTGACAGGCTGAGCTCCTACGAGCAGTACTTC	.	many	TRBV28	TRBJ2-7
CASSQLSLIRGLNTEAFF	TGCGCCAGCAGCCAACTGAGTCTTATTAGGGGTTTGAACACTGAAGCTTTCTTT	.	once	TRBV4-1	TRBJ1-1
CASRGWGQETQYF	TGTGCCAGTAGGGGATGGGGCCAAGAGACCCAGTACTTC	.	many	TRBV19	TRBJ2-5
CSVGVGNIRSYYEQYF	TGCAGCGTTGGTGTAGGCAATATTCGGTCCTACTACGAGCAGTACTTC	.	many	TRBV29-1	TRBJ2-7